These 14 T cell receptor beta chains were sequenced from one sample in a study of human T cells and chemical hapten exposure. TCRdb reprocessed the RACE reads with MiXCR, giving one entry per CDR3 protein. The sample holds 270,000 or so distinct CDR3 sequences; approximately 7.5% are singletons and the top ten take less than 1.5%. Time point noted: pre-sensitization, week 0. Treatment denoted: therapeutic diphenylcyclopropenone sensitization with weekly scalp DPC. The source was whole blood, collected in connection with sensitization to the hapten diphenylcyclopropenone (DPC). These receptors all stem from a man younger than 35 with alopecia areata. Some clones in this sample may be carry-over from other donors' samples.

This clonotype was detected ten times or more. The chain uses TRBV6-2 or TRBV6-3 and TRBJ2-1; 7 bases are a match to TRBD2. Germline CDR1 reads MNHEY; CDR2 reads SVGEGT. Trimming at V came to 0 bases and at J to 5 bases, leaving 4 bases not matched to a gene. This CDR3 is 15 amino acids long. The CDR3 bases are TGTGCCAGCAGTTACTCGGCTAGCGGACACAATGAGCAGTTCTTC. Its translation: CASSYSASGHNEQFF.

This clonotype was found many times. The rearrangement uses TRBV4-1 and TRBJ1-5; D is unresolved. Per germline, CDR1 MGHRA and CDR2 YSYEKL. V dropped 1 base and J dropped 0 bases, with 7 bases sitting between them. The CDR3 is 15 residues long. The CDR3 DNA follows: TGCGCCAGCAGCCAAGTCCAGTATAGCAATCAGCCCCAGCATTTT. Encoded protein: CASSQVQYSNQPQHF.

This clonotype appeared many times. The rearrangement links TRBV6-4 to TRBJ2-3; the D is unclear. The CDR3 has 14 residues. CDR1 is MRHNA and CDR2 is SNTAGT in the germline V gene. Trimming removed 3 bases from V and 4 bases from J, with 11 bases in between. CDR3 residues: CASSESGGADTQYF. In nucleotides, the CDR3 is TGTGCCAGCAGTGAGAGTGGCGGTGCAGATACGCAGTATTTT.

A note on this clonotype: At one end the junction does not follow the germline gene, possibly because of a read error. The chain has TRBV6-5 and TRBJ2-4, with TRBD1 matching 7 bases. This CDR3 region has 16 residues. From germline, CDR1 is MNHEY and CDR2 SVGAGI. The CDR3 DNA reads as TGTGCCAGCAGTTACGGACCAACAGGGGTGAAAAACATTCGGTACTTC. This encodes CASSYGPTGVKNIRYF.

The chain has TRBV11-2 and TRBJ2-6, with D possibly matching TRBD1 (5 bases). Germline CDR1 reads SGHAT; CDR2 reads FQNNGV. Trimming removed 0 bases from V and 0 bases from J, with 12 bases in between. The CDR3 totals 18 residues. For the CDR3, the DNA is TGTGCCAGCAGCTTAGACGGCGACAGCCGCTCTGGGGCCAACGTCCTGACTTTC. As protein: CASSLDGDSRSGANVLTF. The variable domain in full, with the rest retrieved from reference TRBV11-2 and TRBJ2-6, is EAGVAQSPRYKIIEKRQSVAFWCNPISGHATLYWYQQILGQGPKLLIQFQNNGVVDDSQLPKDRFSAERLKGVDSTLKIQPAKLEDSAVYLCASSLDGDSRSGANVLTFGAGSRLTVL.

Many counts were recorded for this clonotype. This chain uses TRBV5-5 with TRBJ1-4; D gene ambiguous. Germline V CDR1 and CDR2: SGHKS, YYEKEE (reference sequence). V was clipped by 0 bases and J by 6 bases, with 0 bases between them. The CDR3 loop spans 11 amino acids. CDR3 DNA: TGTGCCAGCAGCTTGGATGAAAAACTGTTTTTT. Amino acids: CASSLDEKLFF.

This rearrangement joins TRBV12-3 or TRBV12-4 to TRBJ1-1, with a weak D call TRBD1 (6 bases). CDR3 length: 13 amino acids. V was shortened by 3 bases and J by 5 bases, with 10 bases between the two germline ends. CDR3 DNA sequence: TGTGCCAGCAGTTTCGAGGGGGTAACTGAAGCTTTCTTT. This gives the protein CASSFEGVTEAFF.

This clonotype was seen repeatedly, ten times or more. The chain carries TRBV28 and TRBJ1-2, with D perhaps matching TRBD1 (6 bases). V was cut by 6 bases and J by 6 bases, with 17 bases left in between. The CDR3 covers 14 residues. Germline V gene sequence: CDR1 MDHEN, CDR2 SYDVKM. This CDR3 reads CASSSGPGANGYTF. CDR3 bases: TGTGCCAGCAGCTCCGGTCCGGGGGCGAATGGCTACACCTTC.

As DNA, the CDR3 is TGTGCCAGCAGCTTGGGGTCTAGCGGGGGGAACCAAGAGACCCAGTACTTC. It specifies CASSLGSSGGNQETQYF. The J gene is TRBJ2-5, the V gene TRBV11-2; 11 bases are shared with TRBD2. The CDR3 runs 17 residues. The V gene end was trimmed by 3 bases and the J gene end by 0 bases; junction bases not matched to a gene: 6. In germline, CDR1 is SGHAT, CDR2 FQNNGV.

This chain connects TRBV29-1 to TRBJ2-3, with D possibly TRBD1 on 5 matching bases. V was shortened by 6 bases and J by 3 bases, with 13 bases between the two germline ends. CDR3 length: 13 residues. Germline assignment: CDR1 SQVTM and CDR2 ANQGSEA. The CDR3 loop reads CSVGWGGTDTQYF. The CDR3 DNA follows: TGCAGCGTGGGTTGGGGCGGAACAGATACGCAGTATTTT.

The V gene is TRBV14, the J gene TRBJ2-1; tentative D call: TRBD2 (6 bases). The germline V and J ends were trimmed by 6 bases and 4 bases, with 10 bases remaining between them. Germline assignment: CDR1 SGHDN and CDR2 FVKESK. This CDR3 has 13 residues. CDR3 bases: TGTGCCAGCAGTCAGGCGGGGTACAATGAGCAGTTCTTC. Protein product: CASSQAGYNEQFF. The whole variable domain, remainder taken from reference TRBV14 and TRBJ2-1, is EAGVTQFPSHSVIEKGQTVTLRCDPISGHDNLYWYRRVMGKEIKFLLHFVKESKQDESGMPNNRFLAERTGGTYSTLKVQPAELEDSGVYFCASSQAGYNEQFFGPGTRLTVL.

This clonotype was observed a few times. This chain joins TRBV12-3 or TRBV12-4 and TRBJ1-2; TRBD1 might be the D (6 bases). The V and J ends lost 8 bases and 5 bases respectively, with 18 bases between them. The CDR3 has 14 residues. The CDR3 bases are TGTGCCAGCCGGTCCGGGGGGCTCAGGTATGGCTACACCTTC. Translation: CASRSGGLRYGYTF.

This sequence joins TRBV7-2 and TRBJ1-1; D gene uncertain. V was cut by 2 bases and J by 7 bases, with 26 bases left in between. CDR1 and CDR2 (germline): SGHTA, FQGNSA. There are 18 residues in the CDR3. The CDR3 sequence is CASSLPSSGTFTELEAFF. The CDR3 DNA reads as TGTGCCAGCAGCTTACCAAGTTCTGGAACGTTCACTGAGCTTGAAGCTTTCTTT.

The rearrangement links TRBV29-1 to TRBJ2-7; 8 nucleotides align to TRBD2. The trim removed 6 bases at V and 4 bases at J, leaving 8 bases unmatched. In germline, CDR1 is SQVTM, CDR2 ANQGSEA. The CDR3 totals 13 residues. The DNA for the CDR3 is TGCAGCGTGACCGGGACTAGATTGTACGAGCAGTACTTC. Translating gives CSVTGTRLYEQYF.